This T cell receptor (beta chain) emerged from a study of T cell repertoires in aging, cancer and after chemotherapy. Trimming removed 4 bases from V and 2 bases from J; junction bases left unmatched: 13. CDR3 length: 17 amino acids. From germline, CDR1 is SGHDT and CDR2 YYEEEE. TCR beta rearrangements were amplified from peripheral blood genomic DNA. Sample share makes this clonotype medium-sized. Its antigen is unidentified. Study results and caveats: In cancer patients, declining TCR diversity with age involved lost richness and lost evenness. Untreated cancer patients had significantly lower blood TCR diversity than age-matched healthy donors.

TRB rearrangements spanning V, D and J were amplified using mixed TRB-A/B primers. TCRdb fed the multiplex PCR reads into MiXCR, producing one record per CDR3 protein. The repertoire consists of about 3,200 distinct CDR3 sequences, with 20% to 25% occurring once and the leading ten covering about 40%. Material for sequencing was blood. This rearrangement joins TRBV5-6 to TRBJ1-2; 8 bases are a match to TRBD1. The receptor was derived from a human donor with a blood cancer. The CDR3 is CASSPGTGPRGNYGYTF. CDR3 DNA: TGTGCCAGCAGCCCAGGGACAGGACCTCGAGGAAACTATGGCTACACCTTC.